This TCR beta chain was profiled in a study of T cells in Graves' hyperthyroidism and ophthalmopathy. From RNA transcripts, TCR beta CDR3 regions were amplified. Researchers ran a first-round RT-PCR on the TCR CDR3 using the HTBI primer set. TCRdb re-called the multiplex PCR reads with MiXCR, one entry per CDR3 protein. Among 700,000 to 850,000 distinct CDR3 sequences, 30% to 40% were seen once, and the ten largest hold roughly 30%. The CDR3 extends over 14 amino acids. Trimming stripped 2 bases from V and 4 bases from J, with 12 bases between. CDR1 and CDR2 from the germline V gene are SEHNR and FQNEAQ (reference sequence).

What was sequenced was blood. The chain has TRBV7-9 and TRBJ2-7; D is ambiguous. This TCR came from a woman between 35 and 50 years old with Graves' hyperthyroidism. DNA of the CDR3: TGTGCCAGCAGCTTATCGGGCGGAGATTACGAGCAGTACTTC. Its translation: CASSLSGGDYEQYF.